The sequence of this T cell receptor (beta chain) was determined in a study of blood T cells in healthy people across ages. Study overall: About one barcoded beta molecule per two T cells was captured by template switching.

Study findings and constraints: Older age coincided with a roughly linear decline in TCR beta diversity per million T cells.

Sample-barcoded 5' priming and a J-beta primer mix drove a second PCR of roughly 6 to 12 cycles. A tag from a template-switch adaptor with 12 random nucleotides marked each cDNA molecule. Using its own MiXCR run on the 5' RACE reads, TCRdb lists one record per CDR3 protein. In the table there are some 560,000 distinct CDR3 sequences, around a quarter of which are singletons. This clonotype has only a few counts. Its specificity is not known. V dropped 5 bases and J dropped 11; count of bases not matched to a gene: 13. The CDR3 loop spans 13 amino acids. Germline V gives CDR1 SQVTM, CDR2 ANQGSEA. The sample also formed part of further work on T cells of mothers and their children.

The sequenced sample was blood. The clonotype comes from a boy aged 2 to 10 in good health. The V gene is TRBV29-1, the J gene TRBJ2-5; TRBD2 matches at 8 bases. CDR3 bases: TGCAGCGTTCGCTACGATAAGCGGGGGCAGCAGTACTTC. Amino acid sequence: CSVRYDKRGQQYF. The full variable domain, with the rest looked up from reference TRBV29-1 and TRBJ2-5, is SAVISQKPSRDICQRGTSLTIQCQVDSQVTMMFWYRQQPGQSLTLIATANQGSEATYESGFVIDKFPISRPNLTFSTLTVSNMSPEDSSIYLCSVRYDKRGQQYFGPGTRLLVL.